This record concerns one TCR beta chain sequence. Its cognate antigen is unknown. Sorted-subset replicate PCR reactions were performed with approximately 190 ng DNA, corresponding to 30,000 to 35,000 T cell genomes. The protocol was immunoSEQ multiplex PCR, while the TCRdb copy is restricted to in-frame clones and leaves out a portion. This sample has roughly 680,000 clones, with approximately 77% found just once. This entry comes from a study of shared clonotypes between healthy human individuals. Trimming pared 2 bases from V and 0 bases from J, leaving 29 bases between. CDR3 length equals 22 residues. In germline, CDR1 is SGHTA, CDR2 FQGTGA. Points from the study as a whole: Sampling covered blood only; tissue repertoires likely differ.

Source material: memory CD4+ T cells sorted from blood. The subset was: CD45RA-negative fraction. This TCR was sampled from a woman under 40 in good health. The chain carries TRBV7-3 and TRBJ1-3; D unresolved. CDR3 sequence (DNA): TGTGCCAGCAGCTTACATATTAAAGGGCAGCCGAAGTACCCTACCTCTGGAAACACCATATATTTT. It translates to CASSLHIKGQPKYPTSGNTIYF.